The present TCR beta chain was sequenced within a study of T cell changes during pregnancy in multiple sclerosis. Clones were sequenced by immunoSEQ multiplex PCR, and TCRdb holds only the in-frame ones, with some missing. The sample holds 50,000 to 65,000 clones; over 80% are singletons and the top ten take 0.76%. Trimming took 6 bases from V and 11 from J, leaving 16 bases between them. This CDR3 contains 12 residues. Germline CDR1 is SGHTA and CDR2 is FQGTGA. The source is a female donor with multiple sclerosis, enrolled in a pregnancy study. This chain joins TRBV7-3 and TRBJ1-1; D perhaps matches TRBD1 (6 bases). This sample comprised CD4+ T cells from peripheral blood mononuclear cells, obtained in the first trimester of pregnancy. CDR3 DNA: TGTGCCAGCAGGTCGGTAACAGGGAAGGCTTTCTTT. It yields the protein CASRSVTGKAFF.